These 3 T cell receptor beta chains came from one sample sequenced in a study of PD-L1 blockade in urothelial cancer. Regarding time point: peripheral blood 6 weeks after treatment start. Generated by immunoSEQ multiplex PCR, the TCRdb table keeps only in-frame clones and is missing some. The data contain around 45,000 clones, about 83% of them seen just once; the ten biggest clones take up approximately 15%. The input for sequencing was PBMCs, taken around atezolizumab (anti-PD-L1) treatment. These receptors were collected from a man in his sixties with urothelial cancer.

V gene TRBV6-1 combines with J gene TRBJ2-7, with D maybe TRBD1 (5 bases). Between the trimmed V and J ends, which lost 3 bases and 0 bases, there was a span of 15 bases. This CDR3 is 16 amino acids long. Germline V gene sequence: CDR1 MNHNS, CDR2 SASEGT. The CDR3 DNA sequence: TGTGCCAGCAGTGAGGGTATTGGGGCTCCCTCCTACGAGCAGTACTTC. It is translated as CASSEGIGAPSYEQYF.

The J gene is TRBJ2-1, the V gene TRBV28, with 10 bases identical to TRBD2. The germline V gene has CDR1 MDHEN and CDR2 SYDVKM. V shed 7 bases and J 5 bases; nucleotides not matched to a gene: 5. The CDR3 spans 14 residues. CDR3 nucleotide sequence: TGTGCCAGCATAAGCGGGGGGGCCGACAATGAGCAGTTCTTC. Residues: CASISGGADNEQFF.

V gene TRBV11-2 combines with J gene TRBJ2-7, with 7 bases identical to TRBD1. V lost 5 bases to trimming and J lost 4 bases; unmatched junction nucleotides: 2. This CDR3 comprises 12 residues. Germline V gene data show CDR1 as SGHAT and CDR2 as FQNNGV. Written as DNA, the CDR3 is TGTGCCAGCAGCCTGGGACAGTACGAGCAGTACTTC. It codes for CASSLGQYEQYF.